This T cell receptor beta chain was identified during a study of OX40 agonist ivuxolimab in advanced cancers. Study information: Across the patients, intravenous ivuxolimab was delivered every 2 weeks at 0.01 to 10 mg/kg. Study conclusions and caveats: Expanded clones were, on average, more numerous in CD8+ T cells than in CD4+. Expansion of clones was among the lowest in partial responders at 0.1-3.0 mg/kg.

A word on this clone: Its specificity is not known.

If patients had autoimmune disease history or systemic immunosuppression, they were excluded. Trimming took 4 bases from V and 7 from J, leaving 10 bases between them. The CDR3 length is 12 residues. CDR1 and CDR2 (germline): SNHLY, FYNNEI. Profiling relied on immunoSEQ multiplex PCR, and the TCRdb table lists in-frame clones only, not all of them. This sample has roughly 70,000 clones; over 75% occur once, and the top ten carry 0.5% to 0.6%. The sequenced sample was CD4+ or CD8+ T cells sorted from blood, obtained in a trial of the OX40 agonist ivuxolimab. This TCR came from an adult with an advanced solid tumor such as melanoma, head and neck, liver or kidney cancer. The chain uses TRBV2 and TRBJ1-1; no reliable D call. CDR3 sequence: CASSVGNLEAFF. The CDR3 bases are TGTGCCAGCAGTGTCGGAAATCTTGAAGCTTTCTTT.